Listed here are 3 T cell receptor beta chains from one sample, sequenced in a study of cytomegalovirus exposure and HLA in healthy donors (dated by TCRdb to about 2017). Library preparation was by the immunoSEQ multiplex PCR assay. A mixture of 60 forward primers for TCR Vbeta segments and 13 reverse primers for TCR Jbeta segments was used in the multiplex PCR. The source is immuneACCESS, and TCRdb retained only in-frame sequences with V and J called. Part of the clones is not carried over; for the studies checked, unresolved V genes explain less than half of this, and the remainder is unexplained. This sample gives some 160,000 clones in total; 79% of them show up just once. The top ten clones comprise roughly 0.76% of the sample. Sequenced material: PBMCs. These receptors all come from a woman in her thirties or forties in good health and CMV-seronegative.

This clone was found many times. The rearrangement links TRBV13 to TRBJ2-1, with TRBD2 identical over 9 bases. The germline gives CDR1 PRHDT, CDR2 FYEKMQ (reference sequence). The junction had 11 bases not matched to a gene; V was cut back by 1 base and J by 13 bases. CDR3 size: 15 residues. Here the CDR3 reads CASSLALAGMENQFF. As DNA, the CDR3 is TGTGCCAGCAGCTTAGCGCTAGCGGGAATGGAAAATCAGTTCTTC. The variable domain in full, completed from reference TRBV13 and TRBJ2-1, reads AAGVIQSPRHLIKEKRETATLKCYPIPRHDTVYWYQQGPGQDPQFLISFYEKMQSDKGSIPDRFSAQQFSDYHSELNMSSLELGDSALYFCASSLALAGMENQFFGPGTRLTVL.

The CDR3 loop reads CASTIGGQRTEAFF. DNA for the CDR3: TGTGCCAGTACCATCGGGGGACAGAGGACTGAAGCTTTCTTT. This chain joins TRBV19 and TRBJ1-1; 7 nucleotides line up with TRBD1. Germline V lookup: CDR1 LNHDA, CDR2 SQIVND (reference sequence). V gave up 7 bases and J gave up 5 bases; unmatched junction bases: 10. This CDR3 has 14 residues.

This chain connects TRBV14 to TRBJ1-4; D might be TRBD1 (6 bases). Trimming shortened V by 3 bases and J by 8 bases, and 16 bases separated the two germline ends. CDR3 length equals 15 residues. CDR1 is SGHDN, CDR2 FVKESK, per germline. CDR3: CASSHPRRGDEKLFF. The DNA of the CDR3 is TGTGCCAGCAGCCATCCCCGCAGGGGCGACGAAAAACTGTTTTTT.